The entry that follows covers one TCR beta chain sequence. No cognate antigen has been identified for it. The input lacks base qualities; no much larger clone sits a single base away. On a MiSeq, deep resolution sequencing aimed for a depth between 1 in 1 million and 1 in 200,000 T cells, with each clonotype covered 10x on average. The immunoSEQ hsTCRB Kit was used to generate TCR beta libraries. In the paper's pipeline: ImmunoSEQ Data Assistant and ImmunoSEQ Analyzer were used for data analysis, and V, D and J genes were assigned according to IMGT definitions. Clonality, which ranges from 0 to 1, was calculated as one minus the normalized Shannon entropy of productive rearrangement frequencies. Public clonotype analysis was restricted to overrepresented clonotypes comprising at least 0.05% of each patient's repertoire. Repertoires from 10 to 15 age-matched healthy donors in immuneACCESS were used as clonality controls. TCRdb mirrors the immuneACCESS table, restricted to in-frame sequences. Some clones are absent from its copies; in checked studies, under half trace to an unresolved V gene, and the reason for the others is unknown. D and trimming were read from the DNA, whereas the V and J calls and clone size are those reported in that table. In this sample the table shows roughly 220,000 clones, 75% to 85% of which occur a single time. 11% of the sample is taken by the ten largest.

The sample is drawn from a study of cytotoxic CD8 clonotypes in ibrutinib-treated CLL (dated by TCRdb to the early 2020s). With respect to the entire study: The cohort was composed of approximately 11 relapsed/refractory and 15 treatment-naive patients; IGHV unmutated status was identified in roughly 18 patients. Partial responses were observed in approximately 24 patients and complete responses in 2; after a median follow-up of 68 months, remission was maintained in 14 patients and progression was observed in 12. The response samples were drawn at a median of roughly eleven months into treatment, with a range of roughly 6 to 36 months. Samples averaged around 280,000 productive templates and around 91,000 productive rearrangements. Longitudinal samples were obtainable from 26 of the 86 participants in the trial. Cryopreserved peripheral blood mononuclear cells were obtained prior to treatment, at the time of response, and at either disease progression or sustained remission. Every sample from remission and from progressive disease was obtained while the patients were still on ibrutinib. General findings and caveats noted by the study authors: Public clonotypes were rare and either shrank or stayed stable during treatment, and the rise in clonality at ibrutinib response reflected expansion of private clonotypes. At ibrutinib response clonality went up, during sustained remission it held steady, and at progression it dropped back toward baseline. Lymph node repertoires were not examined, and the timing of sampling was not matched between patients in sustained remission and those whose disease progressed. At baseline, clonality was higher than in age-matched healthy donors and showed a strong correlation with circulating CD8+ T-cell counts.

Trimming leaves V shorter by 6 bases and J shorter by 1 base, with the junction holding 0 bases beyond the gene matches. Reading from cysteine to phenylalanine, the CDR3 counts 13 amino acids. This entry keeps only the CDR3 DNA: 39 bases, framed from base 1. CDR1 LNHDA and CDR2 SQIVND were looked up in the germline V gene (reference sequence). The sample's time point label, decoded: about twelve months on ibrutinib. Approximately 2 micrograms of genomic DNA were extracted from cryopreserved PBMCs for TCR beta library preparation. Longitudinal blood samples from CLL patients receiving ibrutinib monotherapy were subjected to high-throughput TCR beta sequencing. The patients took part in an open-label, single-center phase 2 trial of ibrutinib monotherapy.

The sequence came from a human donor with chronic lymphocytic leukemia. The rearrangement combines TRBV19 with TRBJ1-1; 9 central nucleotides agree with TRBD1. Sequenced here: PBMCs, sampled after 12 months of ibrutinib treatment. The nucleotide sequence reads as follows: TGTGCCAGTAGGGGACAGGGGAACACTGAAGCTTTCTTT. Its protein reads: CASRGQGNTEAFF.